The rows below give T cell receptor beta chains drawn from one sample of a study of blood T cell repertoires in COVID-19. Produced via immunoSEQ multiplex PCR; TCRdb's table is partial and in-frame only. This table holds 85,000 to 120,000 clones, more than 85% found once. The specimen sequenced was peripheral blood. All receptors derive from a man in his fifties or sixties with active or convalescent COVID-19. CDR3s include the opening cysteine and the closing phenylalanine or tryptophan. A D gene is named only where the DNA matches it firmly. Size is omitted from some rows. Given values are once, few, many or a class for expanded clones.

V	size	J	D	CDR3	DNA
TRBV6-2/TRBV6-3	.	TRBJ1-3	.	CASSYSGPLAGNTIYF	TGTGCCAGCAGTTACTCGGGGCCCCTCGCTGGAAACACCATATATTTT
TRBV2	.	TRBJ2-4	.	CASSNNNIQYF	TGTGCCAGCAGCAACAACAACATTCAGTACTTC
TRBV4-1	.	TRBJ2-3	.	CASSQGAGGSTDTQYF	TGCGCCAGCAGCCAAGGGGCAGGGGGGAGCACAGATACGCAGTATTTT
TRBV6-1	.	TRBJ1-6	.	CASSEPGQWTSPLHF	TGTGCCAGCAGTGAACCGGGACAATGGACCTCACCCCTCCACTTT
TRBV3-1/TRBV3-2	.	TRBJ2-3	TRBD2	CASKRTSGTSSTDTQYF	TGTGCCAGCAAGAGAACTAGCGGGACATCTAGCACAGATACGCAGTATTTT
TRBV6-2/TRBV6-3	.	TRBJ1-6	TRBD1	CASSPQGAQSPLHF	TGTGCCAGCAGTCCACAGGGGGCACAGTCACCCCTCCACTTT
TRBV19	.	TRBJ1-1	TRBD1	CASSGTAFEAFF	TGTGCCAGCTCCGGGACAGCCTTTGAAGCTTTCTTT
TRBV5-1	.	TRBJ2-3	TRBD2	CASSLGFASGVKDTQYF	TGCGCCAGCAGCTTGGGGTTCGCTAGCGGGGTAAAAGATACGCAGTATTTT
TRBV10-3	.	TRBJ1-3	TRBD1	CAISESEVGQGRNTIYF	TGTGCCATCAGTGAGTCCGAGGTAGGACAGGGAAGAAACACCATATATTTT
TRBV7-9	.	TRBJ1-6	.	CASSLQNSPLHF	TGTGCCAGCAGCTTACAGAATTCACCCCTCCACTTT
TRBV29-1	.	TRBJ2-1	.	CSVGQVLGNEQFF	TGCAGCGTTGGACAGGTACTGGGCAATGAGCAGTTCTTC
TRBV11-3	.	TRBJ2-2	.	CASSSPRTGELFF	TGTGCCAGCAGCTCCCCGCGCACCGGGGAGCTGTTTTTT
TRBV27	.	TRBJ1-4	TRBD1	CASRSGTGITEKLFF	TGTGCCAGCAGATCCGGGACAGGGATTACTGAAAAACTGTTTTTT
TRBV28	.	TRBJ1-5	TRBD1	CASSPGTGDSNQPQHF	TGTGCCAGCAGTCCTGGGACAGGAGATAGCAATCAGCCCCAGCATTTT
TRBV3-1/TRBV3-2	few	TRBJ1-2	.	CASSQGPGSSGYTF	TGTGCCAGCAGCCAAGGGCCCGGGAGCAGCGGCTACACCTTC
TRBV19	.	TRBJ2-3	TRBD2	CASTGQASGYTDTQYF	TGTGCCAGTACGGGCCAGGCTAGCGGATACACAGATACGCAGTATTTT
TRBV5-4	.	TRBJ1-2	.	CASSLASGDTGYTF	TGTGCCAGCAGCTTGGCCTCAGGGGACACCGGCTACACCTTC
TRBV3-1/TRBV3-2	.	TRBJ1-1	.	CASSQVPGGNTEAFF	TGTGCCAGCAGCCAAGTCCCGGGAGGCAACACTGAAGCTTTCTTT
TRBV19	.	TRBJ2-7	TRBD1	CASSQGQGAGEQYF	TGTGCCAGTAGTCAAGGACAGGGGGCAGGGGAGCAGTACTTC
TRBV7-6	.	TRBJ2-2	.	CASSLAQGGITGELFF	TGTGCCAGCAGCTTAGCACAGGGGGGGATCACCGGGGAGCTGTTTTTT
TRBV6-2/TRBV6-3	once	TRBJ2-3	TRBD2	CASSSYSGGGQYF	TGTGCCAGCAGCTCCTATAGCGGGGGGGGGCAGTATTTT
TRBV10-2	.	TRBJ2-3	TRBD2	CASSTSGPTDTQYF	TGCGCCAGCAGTACTAGCGGGCCCACAGATACGCAGTATTTT
TRBV2	.	TRBJ2-2	TRBD1	CASSFPDRGLFAGELFF	TGTGCCAGCAGTTTCCCGGACAGGGGGCTTTTCGCCGGGGAGCTGTTTTTT
TRBV7-2	few	TRBJ1-2	.	CASSPRGGNPVGYTF	TGTGCCAGCAGCCCCCGGGGGGGCAATCCGGTTGGCTACACCTTC
TRBV3-1/TRBV3-2	once	TRBJ2-1	.	CASSQEQGREQFF	TGTGCCAGCAGCCAAGAACAGGGACGCGAGCAGTTCTTC
TRBV28	.	TRBJ2-5	TRBD2	CASIGGSAADQETQYF	TGTGCCAGCATTGGCGGGAGTGCTGCTGATCAAGAGACCCAGTACTTC
TRBV28	.	TRBJ2-7	.	CATTPPLGEQYF	TGTGCCACCACTCCGCCCCTAGGCGAGCAGTACTTC
TRBV23-1	.	TRBJ2-3	TRBD2	CASSRRDGGDTDTQYF	TGCGCCAGCAGTCGGCGGGACGGGGGGGACACAGATACGCAGTATTTT
TRBV7-2	.	TRBJ1-6	.	CASSWGGTPYNSPLHF	TGTGCCAGCAGCTGGGGGGGGACACCCTATAATTCACCCCTCCACTTT
TRBV7-2	.	TRBJ2-3	.	CASSSEGNFLDTQYF	TGTGCCAGCAGCTCCGAGGGAAATTTCTTAGATACGCAGTATTTT
TRBV2	.	TRBJ1-3	.	CASSEVARNTIYF	TGTGCCAGCAGTGAGGTGGCAAGAAACACCATATATTTT
TRBV7-2	.	TRBJ2-6	TRBD1	CASSLYAGQASGANVLTF	TGTGCCAGCAGCTTATACGCGGGACAGGCCTCTGGGGCCAACGTCCTGACTTTC
TRBV7-2	.	TRBJ2-1	TRBD2	CASSPNSGGDQGEQFF	TGTGCCAGCAGCCCTAATAGCGGGGGGGATCAAGGTGAGCAGTTCTTC
TRBV28	.	TRBJ2-3	TRBD1	CASSSPDRAGEDTQYF	TGTGCCAGCAGTTCCCCGGACAGGGCCGGGGAAGATACGCAGTATTTT
TRBV6-5	.	TRBJ1-4	.	CASSPGLAYEKLFF	TGTGCCAGCAGTCCGGGACTTGCGTACGAAAAACTGTTTTTT
TRBV10-3	.	TRBJ2-1	.	CAISTPRGSSYNEQFF	TGTGCCATCAGTACCCCCCGGGGGAGCTCCTACAATGAGCAGTTCTTC
TRBV3-1/TRBV3-2	.	TRBJ2-5	.	CASSQGFGAQETQYF	TGTGCCAGCAGCCAAGGCTTTGGGGCCCAAGAGACCCAGTACTTC
TRBV4-3	.	TRBJ1-2	.	CASSQEGSQGNYGYTF	TGCGCCAGCAGCCAAGAGGGCAGTCAGGGAAACTATGGCTACACCTTC
TRBV5-4	.	TRBJ1-1	.	CASSFWQGNTEAFF	TGTGCCAGCAGCTTTTGGCAGGGGAACACTGAAGCTTTCTTT
TRBV10-2	.	TRBJ1-4	.	CASSPTAADEKLFF	TGCGCCAGCAGCCCGACAGCCGCCGATGAAAAACTGTTTTTT
TRBV30	.	TRBJ2-1	TRBD2	CAYSGGYNEQFF	TGTGCCTACTCGGGGGGGTACAATGAGCAGTTCTTC
TRBV6-5	.	TRBJ1-1	.	CASTALDSPTEAFF	TGTGCCAGCACAGCCCTGGACAGCCCCACTGAAGCTTTCTTT
TRBV18	.	TRBJ1-5	.	CASSLGQPNSNQPQHF	TGTGCCAGCTCACTCGGACAGCCCAATAGCAATCAGCCCCAGCATTTT
TRBV6-6	.	TRBJ2-1	.	CASSYSMGRNEQFF	TGTGCCAGCAGTTACTCAATGGGGCGGAATGAGCAGTTCTTC
TRBV7-2	.	TRBJ2-3	.	CASSFGTADTDTQYF	TGTGCCAGCAGTTTCGGGACTGCGGACACAGATACGCAGTATTTT
TRBV6-5	.	TRBJ2-5	TRBD1	CASSSGGGQGPTQYF	TGTGCCAGCAGTTCCGGTGGGGGACAGGGTCCGACCCAGTACTTC
TRBV5-1	.	TRBJ1-4	.	CASSLIPGGPDEKLFF	TGCGCCAGCAGCTTGATCCCCGGGGGGCCCGACGAAAAACTGTTTTTT
TRBV3-1/TRBV3-2	.	TRBJ1-6	.	CASSQLLSSYNSPLHF	TGTGCCAGCAGCCAACTTCTCAGCTCCTATAATTCACCCCTCCACTTT
TRBV6-5	.	TRBJ1-1	.	CASSYPSRGEAFF	TGTGCCAGCAGTTACCCCTCCAGGGGCGAGGCTTTCTTT